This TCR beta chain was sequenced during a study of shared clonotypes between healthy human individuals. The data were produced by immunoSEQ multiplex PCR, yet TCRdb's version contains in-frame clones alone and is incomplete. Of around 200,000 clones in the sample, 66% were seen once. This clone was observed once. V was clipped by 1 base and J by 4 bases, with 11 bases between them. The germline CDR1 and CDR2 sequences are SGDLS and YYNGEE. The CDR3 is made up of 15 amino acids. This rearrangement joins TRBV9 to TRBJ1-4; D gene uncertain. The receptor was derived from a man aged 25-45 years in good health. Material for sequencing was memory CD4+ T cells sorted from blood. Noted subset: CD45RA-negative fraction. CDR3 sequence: CASSVSAGINEKLFF. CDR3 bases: TGTGCCAGCAGCGTATCAGCGGGGATTAATGAAAAACTGTTTTTT.